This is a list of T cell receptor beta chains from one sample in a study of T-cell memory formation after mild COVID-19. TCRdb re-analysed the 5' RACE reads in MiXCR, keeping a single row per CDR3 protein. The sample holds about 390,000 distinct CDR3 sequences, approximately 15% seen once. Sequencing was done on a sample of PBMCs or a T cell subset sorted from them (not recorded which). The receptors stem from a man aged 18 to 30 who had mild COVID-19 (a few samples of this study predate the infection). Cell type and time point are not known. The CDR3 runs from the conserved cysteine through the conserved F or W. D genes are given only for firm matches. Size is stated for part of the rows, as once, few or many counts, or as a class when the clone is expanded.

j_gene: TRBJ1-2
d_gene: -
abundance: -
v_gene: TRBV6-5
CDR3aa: CASSDRTESYGYTF
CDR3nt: TGTGCCAGCAGCGACAGGACGGAGTCCTATGGCTACACCTTC

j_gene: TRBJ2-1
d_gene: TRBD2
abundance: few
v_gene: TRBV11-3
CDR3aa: CASSPAGTSSYNEQFF
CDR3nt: TGTGCCAGCAGCCCGGCCGGGACTAGCTCCTACAATGAGCAGTTCTTC

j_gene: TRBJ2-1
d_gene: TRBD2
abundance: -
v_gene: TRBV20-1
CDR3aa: CSASSSGPSSYNEQFF
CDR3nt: TGCAGTGCTTCGTCTAGCGGACCTAGCTCCTACAATGAGCAGTTCTTC

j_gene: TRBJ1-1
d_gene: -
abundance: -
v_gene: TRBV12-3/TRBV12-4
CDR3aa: CASSLGRSREAFF
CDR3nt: TGTGCCAGCAGTTTAGGGCGGTCTAGGGAAGCTTTCTTT

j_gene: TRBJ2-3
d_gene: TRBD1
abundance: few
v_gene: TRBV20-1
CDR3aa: CSARLSGGGDTQYF
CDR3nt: TGCAGTGCTAGATTGTCAGGGGGTGGAGATACGCAGTATTTT

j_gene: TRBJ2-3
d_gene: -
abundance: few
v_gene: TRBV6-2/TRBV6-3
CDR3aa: CATHRPSFTDTQYF
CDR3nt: TGTGCCACCCATCGGCCTAGTTTCACAGATACGCAGTATTTT

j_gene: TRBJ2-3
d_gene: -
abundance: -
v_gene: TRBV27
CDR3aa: CASSRRQSGTDTQYF
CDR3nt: TGTGCCAGCAGTCGCCGACAGTCCGGCACAGATACGCAGTATTTT

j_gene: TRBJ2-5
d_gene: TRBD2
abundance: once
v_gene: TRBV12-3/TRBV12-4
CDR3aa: CATSTGGETQYF
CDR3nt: TGTGCCACCTCAACGGGGGGAGAGACCCAGTACTTC

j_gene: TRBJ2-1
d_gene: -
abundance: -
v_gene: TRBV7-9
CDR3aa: CASSSSFSEQFF
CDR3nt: TGTGCCAGCAGCTCATCCTTTAGCGAGCAGTTCTTC

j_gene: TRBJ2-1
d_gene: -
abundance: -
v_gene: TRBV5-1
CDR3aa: CASSLVRGPANEQFF
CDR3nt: TGCGCCAGCAGCTTGGTTCGGGGGCCGGCCAATGAGCAGTTCTTC

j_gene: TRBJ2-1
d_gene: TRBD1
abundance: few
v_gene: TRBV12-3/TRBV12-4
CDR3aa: CASSSRDRDVEQFF
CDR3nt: TGTGCCAGCAGTTCCCGGGACAGGGACGTTGAGCAGTTCTTC

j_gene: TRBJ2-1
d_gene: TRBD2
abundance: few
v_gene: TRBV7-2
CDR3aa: CASSLVLAGGVNEQFF
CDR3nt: TGTGCCAGCAGCTTAGTTTTAGCGGGGGGCGTCAATGAGCAGTTCTTC

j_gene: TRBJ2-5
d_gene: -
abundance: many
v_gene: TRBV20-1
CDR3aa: CSGEEETQYF
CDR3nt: TGCAGTGGGGAGGAAGAGACCCAGTACTTC

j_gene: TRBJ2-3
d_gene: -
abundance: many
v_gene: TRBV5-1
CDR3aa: CASSSGTSQVTQYF
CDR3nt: TGCGCCAGCAGCTCCGGGACTTCTCAGGTCACGCAGTATTTT

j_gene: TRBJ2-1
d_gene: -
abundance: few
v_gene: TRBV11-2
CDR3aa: CASSLERGWYNEQFF
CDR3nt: TGTGCCAGCAGCTTAGAGCGGGGTTGGTACAATGAGCAGTTCTTC

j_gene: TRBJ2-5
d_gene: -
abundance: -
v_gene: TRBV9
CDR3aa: CASSVGESQETQYF
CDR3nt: TGTGCCAGCAGCGTAGGGGAATCACAGGAGACCCAGTACTTC

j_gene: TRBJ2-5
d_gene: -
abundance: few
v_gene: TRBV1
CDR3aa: CTSTHSPLAAQETQYF
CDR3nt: TGCACCAGCACTCACTCACCGCTAGCGGCCCAAGAGACCCAGTACTTC

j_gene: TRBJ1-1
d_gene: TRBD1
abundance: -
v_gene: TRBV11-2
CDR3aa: CASSLVFLRGPRNTEAFF
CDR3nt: TGTGCCAGCAGCTTAGTCTTCTTAAGGGGGCCTAGGAACACTGAAGCTTTCTTT

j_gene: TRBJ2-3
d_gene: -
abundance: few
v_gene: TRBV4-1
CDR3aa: CASSQVGTTDTQYF
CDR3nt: TGCGCCAGCAGCCAAGTGGGTACGACAGATACGCAGTATTTT

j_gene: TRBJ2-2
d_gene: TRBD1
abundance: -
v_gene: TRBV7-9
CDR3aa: CASSLVRTGVLDTGELFF
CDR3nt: TGTGCCAGCAGCTTAGTTCGGACAGGGGTCTTGGACACCGGGGAGCTGTTTTTT

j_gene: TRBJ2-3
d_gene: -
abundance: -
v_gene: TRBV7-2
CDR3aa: CASTQVGADTQYF
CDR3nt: TGTGCCAGCACCCAGGTTGGGGCAGATACGCAGTATTTT

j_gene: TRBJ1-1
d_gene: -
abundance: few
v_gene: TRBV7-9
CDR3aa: CASSSGTGPPRRAFF
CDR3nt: TGTGCCAGCAGCTCAGGTACCGGCCCCCCAAGGAGAGCTTTCTTT

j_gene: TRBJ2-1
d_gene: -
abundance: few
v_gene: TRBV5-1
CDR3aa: CASSLDGAGYNEQFF
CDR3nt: TGCGCCAGCAGCTTGGACGGGGCGGGGTACAATGAGCAGTTCTTC

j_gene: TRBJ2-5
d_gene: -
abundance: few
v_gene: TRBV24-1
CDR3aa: CATSDLGREETQYF
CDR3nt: TGTGCCACCAGTGATTTAGGGCGGGAAGAGACCCAGTACTTC

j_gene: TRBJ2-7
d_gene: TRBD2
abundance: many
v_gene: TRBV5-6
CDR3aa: CASSSLAGAMKQYF
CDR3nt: TGTGCCAGCAGCTCACTAGCGGGGGCAATGAAGCAGTACTTC

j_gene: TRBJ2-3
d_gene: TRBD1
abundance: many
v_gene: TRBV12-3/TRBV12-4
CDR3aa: CASSTQGTLTDTQYF
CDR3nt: TGTGCCAGCTCGACACAGGGGACCCTCACAGATACGCAGTATTTT

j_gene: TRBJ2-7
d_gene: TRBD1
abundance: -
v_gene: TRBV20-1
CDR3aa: CSARDRVTGGAKYEQYF
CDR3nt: TGCAGTGCTAGAGATCGGGTGACAGGGGGCGCGAAATACGAGCAGTACTTC

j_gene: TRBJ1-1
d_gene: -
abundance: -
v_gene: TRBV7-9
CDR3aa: CASSWGAANTEAFF
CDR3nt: TGTGCCAGCAGCTGGGGTGCGGCGAACACTGAAGCTTTCTTT

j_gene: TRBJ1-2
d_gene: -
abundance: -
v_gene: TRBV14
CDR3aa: CASSQGFGRGGRGYTF
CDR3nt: TGTGCCAGCAGCCAAGGATTTGGCAGGGGAGGACGTGGCTACACCTTC

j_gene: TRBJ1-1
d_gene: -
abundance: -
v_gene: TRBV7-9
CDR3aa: CASSPNVQGTEAFF
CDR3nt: TGTGCCAGCAGCCCTAACGTACAGGGAACTGAAGCTTTCTTT

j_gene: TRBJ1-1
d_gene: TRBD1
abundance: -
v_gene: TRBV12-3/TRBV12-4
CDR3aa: CASSPLLDRGIAFF
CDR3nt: TGTGCCAGCAGTCCTCTCCTGGACAGGGGAATTGCTTTCTTT

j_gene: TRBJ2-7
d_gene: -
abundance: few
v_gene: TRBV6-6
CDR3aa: CASSYPGQGPEQYF
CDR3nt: TGTGCCAGCAGTTACCCCGGCCAGGGCCCTGAGCAGTACTTC

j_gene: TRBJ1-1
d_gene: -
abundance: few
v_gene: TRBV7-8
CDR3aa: CASSFGNRGATEAFF
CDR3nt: TGTGCCAGCAGCTTTGGGAACCGGGGGGCCACTGAAGCTTTCTTT

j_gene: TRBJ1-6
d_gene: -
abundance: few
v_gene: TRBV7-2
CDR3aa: CASSLAEAGAYSPLHF
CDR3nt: TGTGCCAGCAGCTTAGCCGAGGCTGGGGCATATTCACCCCTCCACTTT

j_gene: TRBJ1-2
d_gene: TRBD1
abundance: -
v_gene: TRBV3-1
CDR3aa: CASSQQDRDYGYTF
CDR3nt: TGTGCCAGCAGCCAGCAGGACAGGGACTATGGCTACACCTTC

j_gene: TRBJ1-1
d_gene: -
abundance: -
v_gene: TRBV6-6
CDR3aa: CASGGGEAFF
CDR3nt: TGTGCCAGCGGGGGAGGTGAAGCTTTCTTT

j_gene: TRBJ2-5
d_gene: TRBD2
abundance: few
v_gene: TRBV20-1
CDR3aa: CSAVRGGQETQYF
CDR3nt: TGCAGTGCAGTGCGGGGGGGCCAAGAGACCCAGTACTTC

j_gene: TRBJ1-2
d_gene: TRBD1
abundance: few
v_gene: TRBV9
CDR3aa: CASSGGTGAYGYTF
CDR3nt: TGTGCCAGCAGCGGCGGGACAGGGGCCTATGGCTACACCTTC

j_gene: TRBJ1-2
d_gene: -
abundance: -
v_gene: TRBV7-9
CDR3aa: CASSLAGIGYGYTF
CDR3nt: TGTGCCAGCAGCTTAGCGGGAATTGGCTATGGCTACACCTTC